The clone carrying this TCR beta chain was counted a few times. V lost 0 bases and J lost 0, with 6 bases in between. The CDR3 extends over 14 amino acids. CDR1 is SGHDT, CDR2 YYEEEE, per germline. This sample stems from a study of blood T cell repertoires in COVID-19. Original processing methods: The assay estimated nucleated cells by amplifying reference gene primers. Assay used: immunoSEQ multiplex PCR; TCRdb lists only in-frame clones, some missing. V and J calls and clone size are those listed in that table; D and trimming were worked out from the DNA. The sample has 180,000 or so clones; 65% to 90% are singletons.

The chain links TRBV5-6 to TRBJ1-1; no reliable D call. The sequencing input was peripheral blood. The sequence was collected from a man between 60 and 70 years old with acute or convalescent COVID-19. This chain's CDR3 is CASSLGRVNTEAFF. In DNA, the CDR3 is TGTGCCAGCAGCTTGGGACGGGTGAACACTGAAGCTTTCTTT.